This TCR beta chain stems from a study of shared clonotypes between healthy human individuals. The study, taken as a whole, reports: The study drew on few donors, limiting represented genetic and exposure-history diversity.

Regarding this clone: The antigen is not known.

Study donors comprised healthy, HIV-negative adults devoid of recent acute infection or vaccination. Running of the assay took place at deep level. The table came from immunoSEQ multiplex PCR; TCRdb's copy has only in-frame clones and leaves some out. The profile shows about 490,000 clones, 60% to 85% of them singletons. The CDR3 loop spans 15 amino acids. CDR1 LGHNA and CDR2 YSLEER come from the germline V gene. The ends lost 3 bases at V and 4 bases at J; junction bases unmatched: 5. The sequenced sample consisted of PBMCs. The chain employs TRBV4-3 and TRBJ2-2; 7 nucleotides agree with TRBD1. This receptor was identified in a woman in her 40s in good health. Some clones in this sample may be carry-over from other donors' samples. As DNA, the CDR3 is TGCGCCAGCAGCCACCGGACAGGTCCCACCGGGGAGCTGTTTTTT. This gives the protein CASSHRTGPTGELFF.